Included here is one T cell receptor (beta chain) sequence, with context. This entry is derived from a study of blood T cell repertoires in COVID-19. The wider study: Material from acute and convalescent COVID-19 was sourced from the United States, Italy and Spain. PBMCs, B-cell-depleted T cells, or T cells were the source of the cDNA or gDNA that made up the material.

Original handling: Amplified reference gene primers provided the basis for estimating nucleated cell counts. Measured with immunoSEQ multiplex PCR; TCRdb has only the in-frame clones, and not every one. Clonal size and the V and J genes are those of that table, whereas D and trimming came from the DNA. In the table there are about 97,000 clones, more than 75% of which are singletons. Germline V lookup: CDR1 LGHNA, CDR2 YNFKEQ. This CDR3 has 23 residues. J was trimmed by 0 bases and V by 1 base; bases with no gene match: 20. The TCR sequence derives from a human donor in a cohort sampled during active COVID-19. The V call is TRBV4-2, the J call TRBJ2-1; 11 bases map to TRBD2. Sequenced sample: peripheral blood. Here the CDR3 DNA reads TGTGCCAGCAGCCAAGTCGCTATCGGACCGGGACTAGCGGCTTCCAGCTCCTACAATGAGCAGTTCTTC. It specifies CASSQVAIGPGLAASSSYNEQFF.